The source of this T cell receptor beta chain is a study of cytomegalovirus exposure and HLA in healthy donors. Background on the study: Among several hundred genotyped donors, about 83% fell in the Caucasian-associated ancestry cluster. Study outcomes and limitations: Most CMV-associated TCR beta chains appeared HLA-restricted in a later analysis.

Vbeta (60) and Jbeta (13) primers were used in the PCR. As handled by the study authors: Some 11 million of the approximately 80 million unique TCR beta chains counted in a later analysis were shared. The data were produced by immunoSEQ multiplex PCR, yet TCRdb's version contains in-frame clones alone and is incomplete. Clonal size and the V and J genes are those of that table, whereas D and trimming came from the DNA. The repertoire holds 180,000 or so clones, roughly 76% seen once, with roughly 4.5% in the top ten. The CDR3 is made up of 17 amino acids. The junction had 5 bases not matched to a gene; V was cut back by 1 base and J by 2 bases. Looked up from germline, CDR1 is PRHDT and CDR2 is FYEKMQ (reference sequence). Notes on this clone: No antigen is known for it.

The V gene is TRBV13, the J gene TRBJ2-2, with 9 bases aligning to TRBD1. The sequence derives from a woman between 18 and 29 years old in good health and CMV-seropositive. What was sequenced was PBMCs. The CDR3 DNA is TGTGCCAGCAGCTTAGATGGGACAGGGTTCAACACCGGGGAGCTGTTTTTT. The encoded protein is CASSLDGTGFNTGELFF.